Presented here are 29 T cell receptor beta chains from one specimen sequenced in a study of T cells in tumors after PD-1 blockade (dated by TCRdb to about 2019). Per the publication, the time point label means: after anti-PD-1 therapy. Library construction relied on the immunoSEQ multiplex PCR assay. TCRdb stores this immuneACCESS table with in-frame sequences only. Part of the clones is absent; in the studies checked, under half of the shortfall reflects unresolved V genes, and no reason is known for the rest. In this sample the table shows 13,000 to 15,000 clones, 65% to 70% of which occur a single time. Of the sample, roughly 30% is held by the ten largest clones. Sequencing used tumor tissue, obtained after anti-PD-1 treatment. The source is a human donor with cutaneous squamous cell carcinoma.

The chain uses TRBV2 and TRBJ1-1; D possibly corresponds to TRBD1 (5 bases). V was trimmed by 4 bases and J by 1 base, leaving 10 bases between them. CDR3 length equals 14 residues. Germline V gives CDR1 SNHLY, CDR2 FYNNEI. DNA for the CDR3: TGTGCCAGCAGTGCCCGGACAACGAACACTGAAGCTTTCTTT. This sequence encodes CASSARTTNTEAFF.

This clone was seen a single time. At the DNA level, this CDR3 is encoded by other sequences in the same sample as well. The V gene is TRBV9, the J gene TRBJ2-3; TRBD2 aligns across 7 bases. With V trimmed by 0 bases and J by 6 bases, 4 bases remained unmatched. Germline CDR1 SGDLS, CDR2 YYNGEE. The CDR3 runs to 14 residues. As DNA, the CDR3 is TGTGCCAGCAGCGTAGCTGGCGGGAGCGATACGCAGTATTTT. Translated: CASSVAGGSDTQYF.

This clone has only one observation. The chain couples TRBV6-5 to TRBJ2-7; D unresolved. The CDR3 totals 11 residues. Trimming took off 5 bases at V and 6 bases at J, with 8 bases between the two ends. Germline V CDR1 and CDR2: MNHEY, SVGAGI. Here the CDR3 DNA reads TGTGCCAGCAGTAATACAATCGAGCAGTACTTC. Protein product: CASSNTIEQYF.

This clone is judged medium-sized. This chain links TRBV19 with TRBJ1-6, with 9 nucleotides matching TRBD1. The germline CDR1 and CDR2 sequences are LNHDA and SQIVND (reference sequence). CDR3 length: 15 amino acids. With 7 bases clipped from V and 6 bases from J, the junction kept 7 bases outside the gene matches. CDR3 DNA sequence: TGTGCCAGTACCGCTGGACAGGGGCCTAATTCACCCCTCCACTTT. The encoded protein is CASTAGQGPNSPLHF.

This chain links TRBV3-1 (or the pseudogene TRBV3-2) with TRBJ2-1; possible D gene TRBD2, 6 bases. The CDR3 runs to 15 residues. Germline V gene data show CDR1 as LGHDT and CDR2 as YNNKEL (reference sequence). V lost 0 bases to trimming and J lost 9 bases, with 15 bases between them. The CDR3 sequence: CASSQDTGLSVEQFF. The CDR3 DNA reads TGTGCCAGCAGCCAAGATACAGGACTATCGGTTGAGCAGTTCTTC.

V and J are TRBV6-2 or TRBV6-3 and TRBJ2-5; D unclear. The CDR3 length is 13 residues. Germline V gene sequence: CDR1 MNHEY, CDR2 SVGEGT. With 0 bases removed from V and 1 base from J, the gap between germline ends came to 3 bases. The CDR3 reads CASSYSGQETQYF. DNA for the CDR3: TGTGCCAGCAGTTACTCGGGCCAAGAGACCCAGTACTTC.

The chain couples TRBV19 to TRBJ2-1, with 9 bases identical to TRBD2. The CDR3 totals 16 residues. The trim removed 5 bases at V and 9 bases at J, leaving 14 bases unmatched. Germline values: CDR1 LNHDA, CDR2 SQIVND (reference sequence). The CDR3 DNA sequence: TGTGCCAGTAGTTCGGGGGCAGCTAGCGGGATCGGTGAGCAGTTCTTC. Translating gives CASSSGAASGIGEQFF.

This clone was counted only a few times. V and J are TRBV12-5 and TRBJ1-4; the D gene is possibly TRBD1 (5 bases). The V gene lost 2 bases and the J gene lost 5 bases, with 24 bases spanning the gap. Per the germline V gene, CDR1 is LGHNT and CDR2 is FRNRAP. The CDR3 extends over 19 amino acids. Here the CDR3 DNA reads TGTGCTAGTGGTTTGTCAGACTATCTGGGGGATTGGTTAAATGAAAAACTGTTTTTT. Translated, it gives CASGLSDYLGDWLNEKLFF. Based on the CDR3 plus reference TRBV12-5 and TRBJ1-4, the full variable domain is DARVTQTPRHKVTEMGQEVTMRCQPILGHNTVFWYRQTMMQGLELLAYFRNRAPLDDSGMPKDRFSAEMPDATLATLKIQPSEPRDSAVYFCASGLSDYLGDWLNEKLFFGSGTQLSVL.

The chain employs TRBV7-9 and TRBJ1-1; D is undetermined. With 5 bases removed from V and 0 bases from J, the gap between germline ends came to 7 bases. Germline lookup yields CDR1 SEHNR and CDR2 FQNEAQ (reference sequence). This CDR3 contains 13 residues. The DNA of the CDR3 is TGTGCCAGCAGCCATTATATGAACACTGAAGCTTTCTTT. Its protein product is CASSHYMNTEAFF.

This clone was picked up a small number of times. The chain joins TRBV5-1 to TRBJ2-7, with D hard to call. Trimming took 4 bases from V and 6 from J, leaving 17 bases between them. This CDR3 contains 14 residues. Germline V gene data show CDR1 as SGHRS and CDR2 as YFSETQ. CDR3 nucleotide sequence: TGCGCCAGCAGCCCGCCGCCGGGCCTCTCCGAGCAGTACTTC. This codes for CASSPPPGLSEQYF.

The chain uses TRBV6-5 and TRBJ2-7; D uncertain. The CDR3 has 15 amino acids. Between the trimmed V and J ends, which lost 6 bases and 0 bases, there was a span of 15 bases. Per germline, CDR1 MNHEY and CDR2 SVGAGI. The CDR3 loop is CASSRMWGDSYEQYF. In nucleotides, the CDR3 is TGTGCCAGCAGCCGAATGTGGGGTGACTCCTACGAGCAGTACTTC.

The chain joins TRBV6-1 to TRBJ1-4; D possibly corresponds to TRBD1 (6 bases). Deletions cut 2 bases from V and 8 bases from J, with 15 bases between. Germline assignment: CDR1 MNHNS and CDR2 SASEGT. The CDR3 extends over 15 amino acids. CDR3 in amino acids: CASSESGGLTEKLFF. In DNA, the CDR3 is TGTGCCAGCAGTGAATCTGGGGGGCTAACCGAAAAACTGTTTTTT.

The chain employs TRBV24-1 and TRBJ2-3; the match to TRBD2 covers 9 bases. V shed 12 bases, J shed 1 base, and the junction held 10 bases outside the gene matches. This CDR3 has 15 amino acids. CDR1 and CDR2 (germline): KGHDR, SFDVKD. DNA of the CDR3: TGTGCCGCCGCCACTAGCGGGTCTGGCACAGATACGCAGTATTTT. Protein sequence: CAAATSGSGTDTQYF.

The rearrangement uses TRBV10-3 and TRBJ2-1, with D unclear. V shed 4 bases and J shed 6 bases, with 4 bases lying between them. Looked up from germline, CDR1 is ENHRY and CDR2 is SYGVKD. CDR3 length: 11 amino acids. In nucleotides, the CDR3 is TGTGCCATCAGTGTGAGCAATGAGCAGTTCTTC. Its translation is CAISVSNEQFF.

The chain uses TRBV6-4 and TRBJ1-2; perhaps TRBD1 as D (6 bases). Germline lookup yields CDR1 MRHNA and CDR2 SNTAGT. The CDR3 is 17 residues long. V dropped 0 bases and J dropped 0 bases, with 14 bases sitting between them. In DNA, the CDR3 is TGTGCCAGCAGTGACTCGAGGGGACAAGTAGCTAACTATGGCTACACCTTC. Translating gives CASSDSRGQVANYGYTF.

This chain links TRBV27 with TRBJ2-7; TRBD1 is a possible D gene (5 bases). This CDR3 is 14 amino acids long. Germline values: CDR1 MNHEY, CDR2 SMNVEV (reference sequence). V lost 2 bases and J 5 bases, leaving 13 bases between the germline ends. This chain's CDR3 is CASSLRGPSNEQYF. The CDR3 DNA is TGTGCCAGCAGTTTAAGGGGCCCCAGCAACGAGCAGTACTTC.

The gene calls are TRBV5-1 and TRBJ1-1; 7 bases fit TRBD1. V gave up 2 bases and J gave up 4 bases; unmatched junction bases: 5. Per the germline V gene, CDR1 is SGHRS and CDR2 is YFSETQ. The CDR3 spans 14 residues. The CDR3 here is CASSFIYRGTEAFF. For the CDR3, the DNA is TGCGCCAGCAGCTTCATTTACAGGGGCACTGAAGCTTTCTTT.

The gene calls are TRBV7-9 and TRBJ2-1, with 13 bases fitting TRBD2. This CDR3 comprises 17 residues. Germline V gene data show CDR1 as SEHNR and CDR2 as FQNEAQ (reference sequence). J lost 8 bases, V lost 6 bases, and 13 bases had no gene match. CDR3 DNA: TGTGCCAGCAGTCCAGGACCTACTAGCGGGAGGGGGTATGAGCAGTTCTTC. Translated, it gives CASSPGPTSGRGYEQFF.

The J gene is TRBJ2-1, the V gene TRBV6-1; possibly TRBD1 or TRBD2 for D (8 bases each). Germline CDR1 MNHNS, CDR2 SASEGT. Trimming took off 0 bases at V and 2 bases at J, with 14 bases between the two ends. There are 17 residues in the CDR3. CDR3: CASSEAGGDRPYNEQFF. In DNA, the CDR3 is TGTGCCAGCAGTGAAGCCGGGGGGGACAGGCCCTACAATGAGCAGTTCTTC.

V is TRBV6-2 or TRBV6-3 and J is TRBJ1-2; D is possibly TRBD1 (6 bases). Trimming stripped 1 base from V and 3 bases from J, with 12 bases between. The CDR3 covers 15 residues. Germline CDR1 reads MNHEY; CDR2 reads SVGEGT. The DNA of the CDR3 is TGTGCCAGCAGTTACTTGCGACAGGAGGACTATGGCTACACCTTC. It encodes CASSYLRQEDYGYTF.

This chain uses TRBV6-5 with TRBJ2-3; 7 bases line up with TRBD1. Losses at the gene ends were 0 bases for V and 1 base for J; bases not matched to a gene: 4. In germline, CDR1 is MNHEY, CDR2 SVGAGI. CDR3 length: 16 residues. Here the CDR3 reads CASSYSRQGRTDTQYF. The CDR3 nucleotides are TGTGCCAGCAGTTACTCGAGACAGGGCCGCACAGATACGCAGTATTTT.

CDR3 residues: CASSLELAKNIQYF. DNA of the CDR3: TGTGCCAGCAGCTTGGAGCTGGCCAAAAACATTCAGTACTTC. The rearrangement links TRBV5-5 to TRBJ2-4; D call uncertain. Per germline, CDR1 SGHKS and CDR2 YYEKEE (reference sequence). The V end lost 0 bases, the J end lost 1 base, and 5 bases lay between the germline ends. This CDR3 spans 14 amino acids.

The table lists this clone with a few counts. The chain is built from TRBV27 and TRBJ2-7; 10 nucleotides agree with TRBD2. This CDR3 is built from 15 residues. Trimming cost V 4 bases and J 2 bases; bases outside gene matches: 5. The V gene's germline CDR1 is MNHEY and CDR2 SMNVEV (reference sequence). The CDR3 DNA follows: TGTGCCAGCAGTTCTCTAGCGGGAGTAGCCTACGAGCAGTACTTC. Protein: CASSSLAGVAYEQYF.

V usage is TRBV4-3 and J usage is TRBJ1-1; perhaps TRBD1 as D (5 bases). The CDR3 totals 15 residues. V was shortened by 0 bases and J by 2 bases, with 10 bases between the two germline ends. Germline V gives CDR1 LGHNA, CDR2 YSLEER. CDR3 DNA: TGCGCCAGCAGCCAAGAGGGACGGAGAAACACTGAAGCTTTCTTT. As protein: CASSQEGRRNTEAFF.

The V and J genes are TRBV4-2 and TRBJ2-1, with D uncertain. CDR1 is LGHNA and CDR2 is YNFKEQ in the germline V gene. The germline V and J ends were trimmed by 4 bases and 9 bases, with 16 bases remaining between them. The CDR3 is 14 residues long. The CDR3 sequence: CASSPANIGLEQFF. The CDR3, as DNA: TGTGCCAGCAGCCCCGCAAACATCGGCCTTGAGCAGTTCTTC.

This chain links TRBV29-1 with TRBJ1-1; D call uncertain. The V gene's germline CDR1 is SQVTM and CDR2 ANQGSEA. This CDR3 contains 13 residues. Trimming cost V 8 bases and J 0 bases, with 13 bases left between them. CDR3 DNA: TGCAGCTCCCGCGTCGACCTGAACACTGAAGCTTTCTTT. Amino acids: CSSRVDLNTEAFF.

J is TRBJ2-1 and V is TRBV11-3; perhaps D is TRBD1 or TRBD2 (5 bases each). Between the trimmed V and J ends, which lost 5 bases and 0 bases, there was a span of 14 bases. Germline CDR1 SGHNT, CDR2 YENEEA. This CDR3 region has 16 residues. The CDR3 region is CASSPQGATSYNEQFF. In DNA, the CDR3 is TGTGCCAGCAGCCCCCAGGGAGCAACCTCCTACAATGAGCAGTTCTTC.

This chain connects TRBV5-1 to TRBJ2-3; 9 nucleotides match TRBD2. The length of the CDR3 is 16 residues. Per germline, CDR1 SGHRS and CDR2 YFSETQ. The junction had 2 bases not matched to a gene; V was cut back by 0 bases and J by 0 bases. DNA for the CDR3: TGCGCCAGCAGCTTGGAAGCGGGGGGTAGCACAGATACGCAGTATTTT. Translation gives CASSLEAGGSTDTQYF.

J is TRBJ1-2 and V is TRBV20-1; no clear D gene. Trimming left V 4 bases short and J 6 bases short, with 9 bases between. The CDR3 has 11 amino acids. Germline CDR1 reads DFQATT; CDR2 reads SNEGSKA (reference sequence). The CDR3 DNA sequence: TGCAGTGCTACCGGACCGGATGGCTACACCTTC. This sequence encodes CSATGPDGYTF.